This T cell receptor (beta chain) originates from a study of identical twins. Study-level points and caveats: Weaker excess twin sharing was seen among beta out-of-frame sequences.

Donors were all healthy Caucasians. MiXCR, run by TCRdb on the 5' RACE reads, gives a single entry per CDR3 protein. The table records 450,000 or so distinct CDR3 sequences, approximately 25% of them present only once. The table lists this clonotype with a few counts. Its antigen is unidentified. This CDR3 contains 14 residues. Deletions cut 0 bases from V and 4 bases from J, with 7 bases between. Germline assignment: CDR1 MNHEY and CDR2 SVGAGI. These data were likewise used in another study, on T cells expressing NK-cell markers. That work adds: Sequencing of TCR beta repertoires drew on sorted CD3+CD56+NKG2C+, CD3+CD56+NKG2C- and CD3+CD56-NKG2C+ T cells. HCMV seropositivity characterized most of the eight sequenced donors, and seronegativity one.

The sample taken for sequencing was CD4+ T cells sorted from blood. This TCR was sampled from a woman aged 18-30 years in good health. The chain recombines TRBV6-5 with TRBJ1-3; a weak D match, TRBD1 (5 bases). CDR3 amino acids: CASSYSREGNTIYF. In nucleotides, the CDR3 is TGTGCCAGCAGTTACTCCAGGGAAGGAAACACCATATATTTT.